This T cell receptor (beta chain) was identified during a study of cytotoxic CD8 clonotypes in ibrutinib-treated CLL. Findings and limits, study-wide: The study found clonality rose at ibrutinib response, then fell toward baseline at progression.

Assay used: immunoSEQ multiplex PCR; TCRdb lists only in-frame clones, some missing. The sample consists of around 140,000 clones, around 81% of them appearing once. V lost 3 bases, J lost 7 bases, and 9 bases stayed unmatched. Germline CDR1 LNHDA, CDR2 SQIVND (reference sequence). The length of the CDR3 is 15 residues. This clone is a singleton in its sample. Its antigen is unknown. Material: PBMCs, obtained after 36 months of ibrutinib treatment. The rearrangement joins TRBV19 to TRBJ2-1, with 7 bases aligning to TRBD2. The receptor's source is a human donor with chronic lymphocytic leukemia. This CDR3 reads CASSIEAGYLNEQFF. The CDR3, as DNA: TGTGCCAGTAGTATCGAAGCGGGGTATCTAAATGAGCAGTTCTTC. The full variable domain, with the rest looked up from reference TRBV19 and TRBJ2-1, is DGGITQSPKYLFRKEGQNVTLSCEQNLNHDAMYWYRQDPGQGLRLIYYSQIVNDFQKGDIAEGYSVSREKKESFPLTVTSAQKNPTAFYLCASSIEAGYLNEQFFGPGTRLTVL.